These 8 T cell receptor beta chains came from one sample sequenced in a study of blood T cell repertoires in COVID-19. Method: immunoSEQ multiplex PCR; TCRdb's copy keeps in-frame clones and lacks some. The table has 180,000 or so clones, around 85% seen once. Input material: peripheral blood. All receptors come from a man in his sixties with acute or convalescent COVID-19.

This chain connects TRBV5-5 to TRBJ2-7, with D maybe TRBD2 (5 bases). The length of the CDR3 is 15 residues. Trimming shortened V by 0 bases and J by 0 bases, and 10 bases separated the two germline ends. The germline V gene encodes CDR1 SGHKS and CDR2 YYEKEE (reference sequence). The CDR3: CASSLAGSSSYEQYF. The CDR3 nucleotides read TGTGCCAGCAGCTTGGCGGGGTCCAGCTCCTACGAGCAGTACTTC. Full variable domain (missing parts from reference TRBV5-5 and TRBJ2-7): DAGVTQSPTHLIKTRGQQVTLRCSPISGHKSVSWYQQVLGQGPQFIFQYYEKEERGRGNFPDRFSARQFPNYSSELNVNALLLGDSALYLCASSLAGSSSYEQYFGPGTRLTVT.

The chain carries TRBV7-3 and TRBJ2-1, with 11 bases that match TRBD2. Germline V gives CDR1 SGHTA, CDR2 FQGTGA. Trimming at V came to 6 bases and at J to 0 bases, leaving 10 bases not matched to a gene. The CDR3 loop spans 18 amino acids. The chain's CDR3 is CASRGGTSGPSSYNEQFF. The CDR3 DNA sequence: TGTGCCAGCAGAGGGGGGACTAGCGGCCCGAGCTCCTACAATGAGCAGTTCTTC.

This clone was seen only once. The chain links TRBV5-1 to TRBJ2-3; D gene ambiguous. The CDR3 sequence is 14 residues long. Trimming shortened V by 0 bases and J by 2 bases, and 7 bases separated the two germline ends. Germline V gene lookup returns CDR1 SGHRS and CDR2 YFSETQ. The DNA of the CDR3 is TGCGCCAGCAGCTTGGGCCAGGCCACAGATACGCAGTATTTT. This gives the protein CASSLGQATDTQYF.

V and J are TRBV30 and TRBJ1-2; tentatively, D is TRBD1 (5 bases). The CDR3 length is 16 residues. The germline V gene has CDR1 GTSNPN and CDR2 SVGIG (reference sequence). Trimming removed 0 bases from V and 5 bases from J, with 19 bases in between. CDR3 DNA: TGTGCCTGGAGTGTATTCCAAACAGGAAGGCGATATGGCTACACCTTC. This translates into CAWSVFQTGRRYGYTF.

V is TRBV5-1 and J is TRBJ1-1, with D possibly being TRBD1 (6 bases). V lost 4 bases and J 1 base, leaving 8 bases between the germline ends. The germline CDR1 and CDR2 sequences are SGHRS and YFSETQ. The CDR3 totals 13 residues. The CDR3 region has the DNA TGCGCCAGCAGCCCGGGACAGAACACTGAAGCTTTCTTT. Residues: CASSPGQNTEAFF.

V gene TRBV7-9 combines with J gene TRBJ1-6, with 11 bases that match TRBD1. The V gene's germline CDR1 is SEHNR and CDR2 FQNEAQ (reference sequence). This CDR3 comprises 17 residues. Trimming removed 6 bases from V and 10 bases from J; junction bases left unmatched: 14. The CDR3 sequence: CASSKPAGTGGQSPLHF. The CDR3, as DNA: TGTGCCAGCAGTAAACCTGCCGGGACAGGGGGTCAATCACCCCTCCACTTT.

V usage is TRBV27 and J usage is TRBJ2-7; a possible D gene is TRBD1 (5 bases). Germline V CDR1 and CDR2: MNHEY, SMNVEV (reference sequence). The CDR3 covers 14 residues. V was cut by 5 bases and J by 2 bases, with 13 bases left in between. CDR3 loop: CASSGQGMAYEQYF. CDR3 coding DNA: TGTGCCAGCAGTGGCCAGGGCATGGCCTACGAGCAGTACTTC.

This chain uses TRBV5-4 with TRBJ2-5; possibly TRBD1 for D (7 bases). CDR3 length equals 17 residues. Deletions cut 4 bases from V and 4 bases from J, with 23 bases between. Germline CDR1 and CDR2: SGHNT and YYREEE (reference sequence). In DNA form, the CDR3 reads TGTGCCAGCAGCCGAAACAGGGGACTCCGGACCGGAGAGACCCAGTACTTC. Encoded protein: CASSRNRGLRTGETQYF.